This TCR beta chain was observed in a study of cytomegalovirus exposure and HLA in healthy donors. The PCR contained 60 Vbeta and 13 Jbeta primers. Generated by immunoSEQ multiplex PCR, the TCRdb table keeps only in-frame clones and is missing some. The table includes about 150,000 clones, around 79% detected once. The CDR3 is 14 amino acids. The V end was cut by 0 bases, the J end by 11 bases, with 16 bases between. The germline V gene encodes CDR1 ENHRY and CDR2 SYGVKD. Material: PBMCs. The rearrangement uses TRBV10-3 and TRBJ1-1; unclear D gene. This clonotype originated in a middle-aged man in good health and CMV-seropositive. The CDR3 protein is CAISESEGLAAAFF. DNA for the CDR3: TGTGCCATCAGTGAGTCGGAGGGATTAGCCGCGGCTTTCTTT.